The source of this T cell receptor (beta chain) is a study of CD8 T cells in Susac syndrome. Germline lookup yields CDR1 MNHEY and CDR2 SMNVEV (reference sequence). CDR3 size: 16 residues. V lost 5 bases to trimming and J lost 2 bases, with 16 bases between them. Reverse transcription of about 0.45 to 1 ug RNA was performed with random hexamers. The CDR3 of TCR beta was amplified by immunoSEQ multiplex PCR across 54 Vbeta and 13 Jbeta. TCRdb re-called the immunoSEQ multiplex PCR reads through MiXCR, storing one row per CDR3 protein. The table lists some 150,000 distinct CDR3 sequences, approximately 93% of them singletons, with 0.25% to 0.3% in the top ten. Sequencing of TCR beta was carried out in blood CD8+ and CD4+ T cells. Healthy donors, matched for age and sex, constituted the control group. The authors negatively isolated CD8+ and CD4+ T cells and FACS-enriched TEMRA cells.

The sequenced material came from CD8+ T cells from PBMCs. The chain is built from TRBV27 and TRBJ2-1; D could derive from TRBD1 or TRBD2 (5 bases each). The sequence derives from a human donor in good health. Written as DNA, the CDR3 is TGTGCCAGCAGTCCCTTTGCCGGGACCACCTACAATGAGCAGTTCTTC. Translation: CASSPFAGTTYNEQFF.